A single sample gave rise to the 19 T cell receptor beta chains below, sequenced in a study of early T cells in non-severe SARS-CoV-2 infection. One entry per CDR3 protein results from TCRdb running MiXCR on the 5' RACE reads. This sample has approximately 79,000 distinct CDR3 sequences, with around 14% found just once. The sequencing sample was made of whole blood. The receptors were sampled from an adult who was a healthcare worker with PCR-confirmed SARS-CoV-2 infection or an uninfected control (not recorded which).

The table lists this clonotype with a few counts. The rearrangement joins TRBV3-1 to TRBJ1-1; D remains unclear. Germline CDR1 and CDR2: LGHDT and YNNKEL (reference sequence). Trimming shortened V by 3 bases and J by 0 bases, and 5 bases separated the two germline ends. The CDR3 is 13 amino acids. The CDR3 is CASSHGLNTEAFF. In DNA, the CDR3 is TGTGCCAGCAGCCACGGCCTGAACACTGAAGCTTTCTTT.

A few counts support this clonotype. The chain employs TRBV7-8 and TRBJ1-5; 8 nucleotides align to TRBD1. The J segment lost 5 bases and the V segment lost 4 bases, leaving 7 bases of the junction unmatched. Germline values: CDR1 SGHVS, CDR2 FQNEAQ. The CDR3 loop spans 15 amino acids. CDR3 protein: CASSSRQGRDQPQHF. Here the CDR3 DNA reads TGTGCCAGCAGCTCAAGACAGGGGCGGGATCAGCCCCAGCATTTT.

This clonotype was counted a few times. The chain combines TRBV27 with TRBJ2-5, with no clear D. Trimming cost V 3 bases and J 4 bases, with 9 bases left between them. Germline assignment: CDR1 MNHEY and CDR2 SMNVEV (reference sequence). This CDR3 comprises 13 residues. CDR3 nucleotides: TGTGCCAGCAGTTTCGACATGGGAGAGACCCAGTACTTC. Protein: CASSFDMGETQYF.

As DNA, the CDR3 is TGTGCCAGCAGCCCTCATTTAAAGGGAACGGATGGCTACACCTTC. Translated, it gives CASSPHLKGTDGYTF. This chain links TRBV5-4 with TRBJ1-2; D uncertain. This CDR3 contains 15 residues. Per germline, CDR1 SGHNT and CDR2 YYREEE (reference sequence). V lost 4 bases and J 6 bases, leaving 19 bases between the germline ends.

This chain joins TRBV28 and TRBJ2-3; D unclear. Germline lookup yields CDR1 MDHEN and CDR2 SYDVKM. The CDR3 covers 13 residues. V was pared by 5 bases and J by 0 bases, with 6 bases between. The CDR3, as DNA: TGTGCCAGCAGTGCCGGTAGCACAGATACGCAGTATTTT. Its translation is CASSAGSTDTQYF. The full variable domain, in which reference TRBV28 and TRBJ2-3 provide the parts outside the CDR3, is DVKVTQSSRYLVKRTGEKVFLECVQDMDHENMFWYRQDPGLGLRLIYFSYDVKMKEKGDIPEGYSVSREKKERFSLILESASTNQTSMYLCASSAGSTDTQYFGPGTRLTVL.

The rearrangement links TRBV5-6 to TRBJ1-1, with unresolved D. The germline V gene encodes CDR1 SGHDT and CDR2 YYEEEE. The V end was cut by 5 bases, the J end by 5 bases, with 13 bases between. This CDR3 spans 13 amino acids. CDR3 nucleotides: TGTGCCAGCAGGCTGGCGGAAGGGACTGAAGCTTTCTTT. Amino acid sequence: CASRLAEGTEAFF.

The rearrangement links TRBV3-1 to TRBJ1-1, with 7 bases that match TRBD1. CDR3 length equals 12 residues. From germline, CDR1 is LGHDT and CDR2 YNNKEL (reference sequence). The junction had 2 bases not matched to a gene; V was cut back by 1 base and J by 9 bases. The CDR3 DNA sequence: TGTGCCAGCAGCCAAGCGGACAGGCAAGCTTTCTTT. It specifies CASSQADRQAFF.

The chain is built from TRBV27 and TRBJ1-6, with D possibly matching TRBD1 (5 bases). The CDR3 is 13 amino acids. CDR1 MNHEY and CDR2 SMNVEV come from the germline V gene (reference sequence). With 5 bases removed from V and 13 bases from J, the gap between germline ends came to 15 bases. In DNA, the CDR3 is TGTGCCAGCAGTACTTCCAGGGTTCGGCCCCTCCACTTT. It yields the protein CASSTSRVRPLHF.

The table lists this clonotype with many counts. This rearrangement joins TRBV12-3 or TRBV12-4 to TRBJ1-6; D uncertain. The CDR3 covers 13 residues. V lost 6 bases and J lost 6, with 9 bases in between. CDR3 residues: CASSSRVNSPLHF. CDR3 nucleotide sequence: TGTGCCAGCAGCAGCAGAGTTAATTCACCCCTCCACTTT.

This clonotype was detected a few times. The V gene is TRBV6-6, the J gene TRBJ2-1, with D possibly being TRBD2 (6 bases). Trimming took 8 bases from V and 0 from J, leaving 20 bases between them. The germline gives CDR1 MNHNY, CDR2 SVGAGI (reference sequence). The CDR3 runs 17 residues. The CDR3 loop is CASLTTSRGFSYNEQFF. Here the CDR3 DNA reads TGTGCCAGCCTAACGACTAGTAGGGGATTCTCCTACAATGAGCAGTTCTTC.

This clonotype was recorded a few times. The chain carries TRBV11-3 and TRBJ2-7; TRBD1 aligns across 8 bases. Germline V gene data show CDR1 as SGHNT and CDR2 as YENEEA. The V segment lost 6 bases and the J segment 3 bases; nucleotides outside the gene matches: 4. This CDR3 has 13 residues. CDR3 nucleotides: TGTGCCAGCAGTAAAGGACAGGGCTACGAGCAGTACTTC. This gives the protein CASSKGQGYEQYF. Looking up the rest from reference TRBV11-3 and TRBJ2-7 gives the full variable domain: EAGVVQSPRYKIIEKKQPVAFWCNPISGHNTLYWYLQNLGQGPELLIRYENEEAVDDSQLPKDRFSAERLKGVDSTLKIQPAELGDSAVYLCASSKGQGYEQYFGPGTRLTVT.

In this sample, this clonotype turned up a few times. This chain connects TRBV28 to TRBJ1-2; D might be TRBD1 (6 bases). The CDR3 consists of 14 residues. Deletions cut 1 base from V and 3 bases from J, with 9 bases between. Germline-derived CDR1 and CDR2 are MDHEN and SYDVKM. The CDR3 sequence: CASSLYREYYGYTF. The CDR3 DNA follows: TGTGCCAGCAGTTTATACAGGGAGTACTATGGCTACACCTTC.

The chain carries TRBV10-2 and TRBJ1-1; D is unclear. The CDR3 runs 13 residues. V was clipped by 2 bases and J by 4 bases, with 8 bases between them. Per germline, CDR1 WSHSY and CDR2 SAAADI. Here the CDR3 reads CASSEMEITEAFF. The CDR3 nucleotides are TGCGCCAGCAGTGAGATGGAGATCACTGAAGCTTTCTTT.

This clonotype appeared a few times. The chain combines TRBV20-1 with TRBJ2-5; tentatively, D is TRBD2 (6 bases). The CDR3 consists of 12 residues. CDR1 is DFQATT and CDR2 is SNEGSKA in the germline V gene (reference sequence). V shed 5 bases and J shed 10 bases, with 17 bases lying between them. The CDR3 reads CSARGSSALQYF. The CDR3 DNA is TGCAGTGCTCGAGGGTCTAGCGCTCTCCAGTACTTC.

This clonotype was seen at least ten times. V usage is TRBV5-1 and J usage is TRBJ1-2; D remains unclear. This CDR3 region has 13 residues. V lost 0 bases, J lost 8 bases, and 11 bases lay in between. CDR1 is SGHRS and CDR2 is YFSETQ in the germline V gene. CDR3 DNA: TGCGCCAGCAGCTTGGCGGGCAGGAGCGGCTACACCTTC. It translates to CASSLAGRSGYTF.

This clonotype was seen a handful of times. The rearrangement uses TRBV5-1 and TRBJ2-7; 15 bases fit TRBD2. V lost 3 bases to trimming and J lost 0 bases; unmatched junction nucleotides: 4. Germline V lookup: CDR1 SGHRS, CDR2 YFSETQ. The CDR3 extends over 17 amino acids. CDR3 in amino acids: CASSSGLAGGISYEQYF. DNA for the CDR3: TGCGCCAGCAGCTCGGGACTAGCGGGGGGTATCTCCTACGAGCAGTACTTC.

This clonotype was detected ten times or more. The V and J genes are TRBV20-1 and TRBJ1-1; D gene unclear. Trimming cost V 4 bases and J 6 bases, with 9 bases left between them. This CDR3 comprises 11 residues. Germline V CDR1 and CDR2: DFQATT, SNEGSKA (reference sequence). CDR3 sequence (DNA): TGCAGTGCTAACAGCCTTTCTGAAGCTTTCTTT. Protein: CSANSLSEAFF.

This clonotype was found many times. The gene calls are TRBV28 and TRBJ1-2; the D gene is possibly TRBD1 (6 bases). This CDR3 region has 14 residues. The V gene lost 6 bases and the J gene lost 1 base, with 12 bases spanning the gap. Per germline, CDR1 MDHEN and CDR2 SYDVKM. The CDR3: CASSIEGHNYGYTF. For the CDR3, the DNA is TGTGCCAGCAGCATTGAGGGACATAACTATGGCTACACCTTC.

This clonotype was picked up a small number of times. The rearrangement uses TRBV15 and TRBJ2-6; D unresolved. The CDR3 is made up of 18 amino acids. The V and J ends lost 0 bases and 0 bases respectively, with 12 bases between them. Germline V gene data show CDR1 as LNHNV and CDR2 as YYDKDF (reference sequence). The CDR3 coding sequence is TGTGCCACCAGCAGAGACCCGCCCGGGCCCTCTGGGGCCAACGTCCTGACTTTC. This codes for CATSRDPPGPSGANVLTF.